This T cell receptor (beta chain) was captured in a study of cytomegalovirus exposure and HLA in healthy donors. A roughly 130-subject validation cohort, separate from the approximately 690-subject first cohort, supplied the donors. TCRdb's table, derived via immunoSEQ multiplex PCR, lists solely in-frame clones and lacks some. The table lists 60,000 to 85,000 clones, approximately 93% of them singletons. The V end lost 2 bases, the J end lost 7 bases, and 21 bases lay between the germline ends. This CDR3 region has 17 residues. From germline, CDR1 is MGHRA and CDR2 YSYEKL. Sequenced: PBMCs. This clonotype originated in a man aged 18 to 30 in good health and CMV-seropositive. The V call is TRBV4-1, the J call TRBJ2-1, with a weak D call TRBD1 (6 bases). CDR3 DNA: TGCGCCAGCAGCCAAAAGGGGGAAGCTATTCCGGGGAATGAGCAGTTCTTC. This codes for CASSQKGEAIPGNEQFF.